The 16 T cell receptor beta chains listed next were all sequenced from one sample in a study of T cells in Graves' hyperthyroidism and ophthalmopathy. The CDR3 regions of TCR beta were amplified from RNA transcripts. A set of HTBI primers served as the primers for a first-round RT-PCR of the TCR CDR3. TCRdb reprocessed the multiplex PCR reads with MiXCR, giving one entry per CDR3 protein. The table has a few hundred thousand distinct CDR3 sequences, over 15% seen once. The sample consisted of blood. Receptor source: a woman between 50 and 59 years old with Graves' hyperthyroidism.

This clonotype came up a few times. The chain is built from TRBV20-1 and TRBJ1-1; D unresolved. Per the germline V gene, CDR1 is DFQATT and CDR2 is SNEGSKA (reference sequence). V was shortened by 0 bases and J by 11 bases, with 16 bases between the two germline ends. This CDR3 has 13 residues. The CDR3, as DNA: TGCAGTGCTAGAGATCTTGAGCGGCAAGGGGCTTTCTTT. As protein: CSARDLERQGAFF.

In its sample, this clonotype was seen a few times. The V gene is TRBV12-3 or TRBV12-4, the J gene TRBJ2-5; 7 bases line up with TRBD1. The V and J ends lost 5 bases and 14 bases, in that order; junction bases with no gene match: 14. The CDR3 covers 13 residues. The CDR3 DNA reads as TGTGCCAGCAGTGTCTTGTTAGGACAGGCGTTTTACTTC. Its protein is CASSVLLGQAFYF.

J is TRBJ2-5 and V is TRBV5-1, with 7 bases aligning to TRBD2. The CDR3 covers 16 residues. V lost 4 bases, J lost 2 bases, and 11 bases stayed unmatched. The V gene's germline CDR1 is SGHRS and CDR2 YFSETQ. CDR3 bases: TGCGCCAGCAGCGCAGCGGGGAGCATAACACAAGAGACCCAGTACTTC. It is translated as CASSAAGSITQETQYF.

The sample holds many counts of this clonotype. In DNA form, the CDR3 reads TGTGCCAGCAGCCAGGACAGGGCTCGCAGGGGCTACACCTTC. It codes for CASSQDRARRGYTF. The chain uses TRBV12-3 or TRBV12-4 and TRBJ1-2; 8 bases map to TRBD1. The ends lost 6 bases at V and 8 bases at J; junction bases unmatched: 11. The CDR3 length is 14 residues.

The CDR3, as DNA: TGTGCCAGTAGTATAGCTCGGGGATTGGGCAATCAGCCCCAGCATTTT. Protein sequence: CASSIARGLGNQPQHF. The chain uses TRBV19 and TRBJ1-5; D call uncertain. The CDR3 loop spans 16 amino acids. In germline, CDR1 is LNHDA, CDR2 SQIVND (reference sequence). Deletions cut 1 base from V and 2 bases from J, with 12 bases between.

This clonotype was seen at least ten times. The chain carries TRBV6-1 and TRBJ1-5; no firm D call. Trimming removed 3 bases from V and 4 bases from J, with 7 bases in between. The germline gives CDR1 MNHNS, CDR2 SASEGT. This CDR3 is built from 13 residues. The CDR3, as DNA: TGTGCCAGCAGTGACGTTCAGAATCAGCCCCAGCATTTT. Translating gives CASSDVQNQPQHF.

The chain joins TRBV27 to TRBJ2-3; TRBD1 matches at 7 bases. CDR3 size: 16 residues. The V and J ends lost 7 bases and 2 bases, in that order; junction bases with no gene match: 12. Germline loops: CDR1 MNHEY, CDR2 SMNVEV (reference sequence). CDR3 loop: CASTSLGGLYTDTQYF. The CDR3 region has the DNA TGTGCCAGCACCTCCTTAGGGGGCTTGTACACAGATACGCAGTATTTT.

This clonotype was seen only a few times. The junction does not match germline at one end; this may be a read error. As DNA, the CDR3 is TGTGCCAGCAGGCATTCGGGCGGGACACCGTACACTGAGCAGTTCTTC. This sequence encodes CASRHSGGTPYTEQFF. The chain uses TRBV6-1 and TRBJ2-1; D is possibly TRBD1 or TRBD2 (6 bases each). The CDR3 totals 16 residues. The germline gives CDR1 MNHNS, CDR2 SASEGT.

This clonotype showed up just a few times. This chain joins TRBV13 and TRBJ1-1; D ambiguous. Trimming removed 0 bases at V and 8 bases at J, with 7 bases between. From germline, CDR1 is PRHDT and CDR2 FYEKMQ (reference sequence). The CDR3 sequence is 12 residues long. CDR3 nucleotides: TGTGCCAGCAGCTTAGGGTGGGAGGAAGCTTTCTTT. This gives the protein CASSLGWEEAFF.

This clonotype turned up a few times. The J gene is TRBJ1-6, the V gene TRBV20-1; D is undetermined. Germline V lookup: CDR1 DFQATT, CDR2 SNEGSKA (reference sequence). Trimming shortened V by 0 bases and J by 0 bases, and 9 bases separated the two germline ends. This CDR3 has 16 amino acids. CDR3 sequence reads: CSARDPGDSYNSPLHF. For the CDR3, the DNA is TGCAGTGCTAGAGATCCAGGAGACTCCTATAATTCACCCCTCCACTTT.

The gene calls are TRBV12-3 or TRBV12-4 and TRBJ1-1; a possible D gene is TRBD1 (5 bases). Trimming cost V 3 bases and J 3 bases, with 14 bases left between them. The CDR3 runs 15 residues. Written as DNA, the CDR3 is TGTGCCAGCAGTTTGGCAGGGTCTTTGGACACTGAAGCTTTCTTT. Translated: CASSLAGSLDTEAFF.

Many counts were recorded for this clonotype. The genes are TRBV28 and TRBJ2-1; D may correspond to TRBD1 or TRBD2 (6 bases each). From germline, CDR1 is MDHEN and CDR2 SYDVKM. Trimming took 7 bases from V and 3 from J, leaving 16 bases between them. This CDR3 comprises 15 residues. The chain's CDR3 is CASISGAGYYNEQFF. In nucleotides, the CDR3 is TGTGCCAGCATCTCAGGGGCGGGATACTACAATGAGCAGTTCTTC.

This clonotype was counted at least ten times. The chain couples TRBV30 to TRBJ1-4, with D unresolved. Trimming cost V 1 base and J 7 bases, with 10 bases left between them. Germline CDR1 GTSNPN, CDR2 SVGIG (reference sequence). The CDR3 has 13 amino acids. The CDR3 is CAWSGGLGEKLFF. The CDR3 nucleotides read TGTGCCTGGAGTGGAGGGTTGGGTGAAAAACTGTTTTTT.

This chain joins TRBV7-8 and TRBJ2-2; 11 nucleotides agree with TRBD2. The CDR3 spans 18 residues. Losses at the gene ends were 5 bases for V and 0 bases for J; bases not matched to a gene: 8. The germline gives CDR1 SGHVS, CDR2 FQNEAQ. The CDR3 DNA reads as TGTGCCAGCAGCCCCCGATCTAGCGGGAGGTCGAACACCGGGGAGCTGTTTTTT. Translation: CASSPRSSGRSNTGELFF. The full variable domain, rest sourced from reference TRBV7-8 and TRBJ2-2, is GAGVSQSPRYKVAKRGQDVALRCDPISGHVSLFWYQQALGQGPEFLTYFQNEAQLDKSGLPSDRFFAERPEGSVSTLKIQRTQQEDSAVYLCASSPRSSGRSNTGELFFGEGSRLTVL.

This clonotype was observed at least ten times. The CDR3 spells CASSEIGNYNEQFF. The CDR3, as DNA: TGTGCCAGCAGCGAGATTGGGAACTACAATGAGCAGTTCTTC. The chain is built from TRBV28 and TRBJ2-1; D ambiguous. In germline, CDR1 is MDHEN, CDR2 SYDVKM. V lost 6 bases and J lost 3, with 12 bases in between. This CDR3 region has 14 residues. Using reference TRBV28 and TRBJ2-1 for the parts outside the CDR3, the full variable domain is DVKVTQSSRYLVKRTGEKVFLECVQDMDHENMFWYRQDPGLGLRLIYFSYDVKMKEKGDIPEGYSVSREKKERFSLILESASTNQTSMYLCASSEIGNYNEQFFGPGTRLTVL.

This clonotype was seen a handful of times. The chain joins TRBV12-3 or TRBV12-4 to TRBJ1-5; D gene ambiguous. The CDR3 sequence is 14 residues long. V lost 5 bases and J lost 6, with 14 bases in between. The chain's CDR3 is CASSPGVSGQPQHF. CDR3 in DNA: TGTGCCAGCAGTCCCGGGGTGAGCGGTCAGCCCCAGCATTTT.